A selection of T cell receptor beta chains follows, all from one sample in a study of blood T cell repertoires in COVID-19. TCRdb's table, derived via immunoSEQ multiplex PCR, lists solely in-frame clones and lacks some. The sample has around 290,000 clones; approximately 93% are singletons. The sequenced sample consisted of peripheral blood. These receptors came from a woman aged 25 to 39 with COVID-19, enrolled during active disease. Each CDR3 is given with its conserved first and last residue. The D gene is left open where the match is weak. Clone size is given for some rows only: seen once, a few or many times, or a class if the clone is expanded.

TRBJ2-5,TRBD2,TRBV19,NA,TGTGCCAGTAACCCCGGGGCGGCTAGCGGAAAGACCCAGTACTTC,CASNPGAASGKTQYF
TRBJ2-7,NA,TRBV4-1,NA,TGCGCCAGCAGCCAAGTGGGACGGGGGTTTCACGAGCAGTACTTC,CASSQVGRGFHEQYF
TRBJ1-6,NA,TRBV20-1,few,TGCAGTGCTAGTGTACAGGATTATAATTCACCCCTCCACTTT,CSASVQDYNSPLHF
TRBJ2-7,TRBD1,TRBV10-2,NA,TGCGCCAGCAGTCCAGGGGGCTACGAGCAGTACTTC,CASSPGGYEQYF
TRBJ2-2,NA,TRBV19,NA,TGTGCCAGTAACTCATTAATTGGGGACTTCCCCACCGGGGAGCTGTTTTTT,CASNSLIGDFPTGELFF
TRBJ2-1,NA,TRBV28,NA,TGTGCCAGCAGTTTGAGGGAGGAGCAGTTCTTC,CASSLREEQFF
TRBJ1-2,NA,TRBV29-1,once,TGCAGCGTTCTCGGAGGCAAGGAGTATGGCTACACCTTC,CSVLGGKEYGYTF
TRBJ1-2,NA,TRBV3-1/TRBV3-2,NA,TGTGCCAGCCGGGGGGTAGGGGGTGGCTACACCTTC,CASRGVGGGYTF
TRBJ2-7,NA,TRBV27,NA,TGTGCCAGCAGTTTAGGCGGATCCTACGAGCAGTACTTC,CASSLGGSYEQYF
TRBJ2-5,TRBD1,TRBV3-1/TRBV3-2,NA,TGTGCCAGCAGCCAAAGACAGGGCCGGGAGACCCAGTACTTC,CASSQRQGRETQYF
TRBJ1-5,TRBD1,TRBV6-6,NA,TGTGCCAGCAGCCGACGGGGACAGGGTGGCAATCAGCCCCAGCATTTT,CASSRRGQGGNQPQHF
TRBJ1-6,TRBD1,TRBV7-9,NA,TGTGCCAGCAGTTTAACAGGGGGGGGTTCACCCCTCCACTTT,CASSLTGGGSPLHF
TRBJ2-3,TRBD2,TRBV19,NA,TGTGCCAGTAGGAGGACTAGCGTAGCAGATACGCAGTATTTT,CASRRTSVADTQYF
TRBJ1-2,NA,TRBV10-3,NA,TGTGCCATCAGTGTGTCCGGGGACTATGGCTACACCTTC,CAISVSGDYGYTF
TRBJ2-1,TRBD2,TRBV19,NA,TGTGCCAGTAGTACGGTAGCGGGAAACTACAATGAGCAGTTCTTC,CASSTVAGNYNEQFF
TRBJ2-3,TRBD2,TRBV5-5,NA,TGTGCCAGCAGCCGACTAGCGGGAGGGAATACGCAGTATTTT,CASSRLAGGNTQYF
TRBJ2-7,NA,TRBV29-1,NA,TGCAGCGTTCTGGGAGACAGGCTCACTTCCTACGAGCAGTACTTC,CSVLGDRLTSYEQYF
TRBJ1-1,TRBD1,TRBV28,NA,TGTGCCAGCAGTGCCCCCCGGGACAGGGGTAGGACTGAAGCTTTCTTT,CASSAPRDRGRTEAFF
TRBJ2-7,NA,TRBV15,NA,TGTGCCACCAGCAGAGGACAATTGGTAGGGGCCGCCTACGAGCAGTACTTC,CATSRGQLVGAAYEQYF
TRBJ2-3,TRBD2,TRBV19,many,TGTGCCAGTAGTTCGGGAGGCGGGGTCCACACAGATACGCAGTATTTT,CASSSGGGVHTDTQYF
TRBJ2-7,TRBD2,TRBV7-9,NA,TGTGCCAGCAGCTTCGGGGGGGACTCCTACGAGCAGTACTTC,CASSFGGDSYEQYF
TRBJ1-4,TRBD1,TRBV2,NA,TGTGCCAGCAGGGACAGGGGAACTAATGAAAAACTGTTTTTT,CASRDRGTNEKLFF
TRBJ2-7,NA,TRBV12-5,NA,TGTGCTAGTACCTCCCAGTACGAGCAGTACTTC,CASTSQYEQYF
TRBJ2-1,TRBD2,TRBV6-5,NA,TGTGCCACCTCCTCCGCGGGAGTTCTCAATGAGCAGTTCTTC,CATSSAGVLNEQFF
TRBJ1-2,NA,TRBV29-1,NA,TGCAGCGTTGACCCGGACAGCAATTTCGATGGCTACACCTTC,CSVDPDSNFDGYTF
TRBJ1-1,NA,TRBV2,NA,TGTGCCAGCACCCGAGATGTGAACACTGAAGCTTTCTTT,CASTRDVNTEAFF
TRBJ1-1,TRBD1,TRBV2,NA,TGTGCCAGCAGTCCCGGACAGGGCACTGAAGCTTTCTTT,CASSPGQGTEAFF
TRBJ1-3,TRBD1,TRBV5-5,NA,TGTGCCAGCAGCTGGGGGACAGGCTCTGGAAACACCATATATTTT,CASSWGTGSGNTIYF
TRBJ1-1,NA,TRBV5-1,NA,TGCGCCAGCAGCTTGAGGCAGGGCATGAACACTGAAGCTTTCTTT,CASSLRQGMNTEAFF
TRBJ1-3,NA,TRBV19,NA,TGTGCCACAACTCGGGGGGCCAACTCTGGAAACACCATATATTTT,CATTRGANSGNTIYF
TRBJ2-3,NA,TRBV30,NA,TGTGCCTGGGCCCGAGGCACAGATACGCAGTATTTT,CAWARGTDTQYF
TRBJ1-2,TRBD1,TRBV4-1,NA,TGCGCCAGCAGCCCTCGGGACAGGGGATCTCCCTACACCTTC,CASSPRDRGSPYTF
TRBJ2-3,TRBD1,TRBV19,NA,TGTGCCAGTAGTATAGAGGGGACAGGAGTTATCCCTGGGACGCAGTATTTT,CASSIEGTGVIPGTQYF
TRBJ1-4,NA,TRBV2,NA,TGTGCCAGCAGTGGAAGACAGACTAATGAAAAACTGTTTTTT,CASSGRQTNEKLFF
TRBJ1-6,NA,TRBV18,NA,TGTGCCAGTCTAACAGGGAATAATTCACCCCTCCACTTT,CASLTGNNSPLHF
TRBJ1-2,TRBD1,TRBV6-5,NA,TGTGCCAGCACCCGGGACAGGGAGGGGTATGGCTACACCTTC,CASTRDREGYGYTF
TRBJ1-2,TRBD1,TRBV19,NA,TGTGCCAGTAGTACCCAGCCGGGACAGTCCAGCTATGGCTACACCTTC,CASSTQPGQSSYGYTF
TRBJ1-1,NA,TRBV6-5,NA,TGTGCCAGCAGTTACTCAGGGAGTGAAGCTTTCTTT,CASSYSGSEAFF
TRBJ1-4,TRBD1,TRBV19,NA,TGTGCCAGTCACCCCCCCGGGACAGGGGCGCGCCAACTGTTTTTT,CASHPPGTGARQLFF
TRBJ1-3,NA,TRBV7-2,NA,TGTGCCAGCAGCTCAGGGGTCTCTGGAAACACCATATATTTT,CASSSGVSGNTIYF
TRBJ1-2,TRBD1,TRBV5-1,NA,TGCGCCAGCAGCTCCACCTTAGGGGGCAATGGCTACACCTTC,CASSSTLGGNGYTF
TRBJ2-1,NA,TRBV15,NA,TGTGCCACCAGCAGAGATACGGAGGGCCATGAGCAGTTCTTC,CATSRDTEGHEQFF
TRBJ1-1,NA,TRBV29-1,NA,TGCAGCGTTGAACAAGGGGGGGGAACTGAAGCTTTCTTT,CSVEQGGGTEAFF
TRBJ2-3,TRBD2,TRBV19,NA,TGTGCCAGTAGTCTGCGGGAGGGCGCAGATACGCAGTATTTT,CASSLREGADTQYF
TRBJ2-1,NA,TRBV2,NA,TGTGCCAGCAGTGAAGGCAGGGGAGGGTACAATGAGCAGTTCTTC,CASSEGRGGYNEQFF
TRBJ1-2,TRBD1,TRBV5-1,few,TGCGCCAGCAGCTTTGGGACAGCGGATGGCTACACCTTC,CASSFGTADGYTF
TRBJ1-4,NA,TRBV18,NA,TGTGCCAGCTCGTTCGGATCGGGGTCTAATGAAAAACTGTTTTTT,CASSFGSGSNEKLFF
TRBJ2-1,NA,TRBV20-1,NA,TGCAGTGCTAGGACTAGTTCTGAGCAGTTCTTC,CSARTSSEQFF